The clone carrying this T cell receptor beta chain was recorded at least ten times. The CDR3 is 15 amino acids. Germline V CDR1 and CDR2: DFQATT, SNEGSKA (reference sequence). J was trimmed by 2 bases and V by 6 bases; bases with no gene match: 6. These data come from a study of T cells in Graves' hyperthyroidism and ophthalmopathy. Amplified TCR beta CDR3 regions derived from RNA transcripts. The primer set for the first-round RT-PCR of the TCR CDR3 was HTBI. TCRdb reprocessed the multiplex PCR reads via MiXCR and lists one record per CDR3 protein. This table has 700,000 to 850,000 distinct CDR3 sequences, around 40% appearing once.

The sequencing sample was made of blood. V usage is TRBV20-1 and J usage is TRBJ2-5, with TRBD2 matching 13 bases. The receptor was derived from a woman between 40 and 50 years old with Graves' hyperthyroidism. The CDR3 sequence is CSAPTSGGPQETQYF. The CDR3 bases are TGCAGTGCCCCGACTAGCGGGGGGCCGCAAGAGACCCAGTACTTC.